The T cell receptor beta chain under discussion was sequenced for a study of Graves' ophthalmopathy and Graves' hyperthyroidism. Points from the study as a whole: Ophthalmopathy cases were distinguished from stable hyperthyroidism by a 13-signature model, reaching just over 85% sensitivity and 81.08% specificity.

In this sample, this clonotype turned up a few times. Its antigen remains unknown. The study amplified TCR beta CDR3 regions using RNA transcripts. Second-round multiplex PCR came after a first-round RT-PCR that employed HTBI primers. Using its own MiXCR run on the multiplex PCR reads, TCRdb lists one record per CDR3 protein. The table records 600,000 to 950,000 distinct CDR3 sequences, roughly two fifths of them present only once. Ophthalmopathy cases showed moderate-to-severe activity, scoring CAS ≥3 and NOSPECS ≥4, with duration under 3 months. PBMCs were obtained from roughly 9.4 ml of fresh peripheral blood. The material sequenced was peripheral blood. The TCR comes from an adult man with Graves' ophthalmopathy.

As DNA, the CDR3 is TGTGCCAGCAAGGGGGCGTATGGCTACACCTTC. It is translated as CASKGAYGYTF. This chain connects TRBV2 to TRBJ1-2; 7 positions agree with TRBD1. CDR3 length: 11 residues. CDR1 SNHLY and CDR2 FYNNEI come from the germline V gene. V lost 7 bases and J lost 5; bases outside the gene matches: 1.